This T cell receptor (beta chain) was documented in a study of shared clonotypes between healthy human individuals. Study observations and caveats: The generation probabilities recorded for non-shared clonotypes fell below those of clonotypes shared by all four donors.

The table came from immunoSEQ multiplex PCR; TCRdb's copy has only in-frame clones and leaves some out. Found here are 1,100,000 or so clones, about 80% of them singletons; the top ten hold approximately 0.5%. Trimming pared 4 bases from V and 4 bases from J, leaving 6 bases between. The CDR3 contains 12 residues. Germline CDR1 SGHNT, CDR2 YYREEE (reference sequence). Details on this clone: Its antigen is as yet unknown.

The sequencing sample was made of memory CD4+ T cells from PBMCs. Subset reported: CD45RA-negative fraction. The chain is built from TRBV5-4 and TRBJ2-1; the D gene is possibly TRBD2 (6 bases). The TCR originated in a young man in good health. Some clones in this sample may be carry-over from other donors' samples. DNA of the CDR3: TGTGCCAGCAGCCGGGAGTACAATGAGCAGTTCTTC. It specifies CASSREYNEQFF.